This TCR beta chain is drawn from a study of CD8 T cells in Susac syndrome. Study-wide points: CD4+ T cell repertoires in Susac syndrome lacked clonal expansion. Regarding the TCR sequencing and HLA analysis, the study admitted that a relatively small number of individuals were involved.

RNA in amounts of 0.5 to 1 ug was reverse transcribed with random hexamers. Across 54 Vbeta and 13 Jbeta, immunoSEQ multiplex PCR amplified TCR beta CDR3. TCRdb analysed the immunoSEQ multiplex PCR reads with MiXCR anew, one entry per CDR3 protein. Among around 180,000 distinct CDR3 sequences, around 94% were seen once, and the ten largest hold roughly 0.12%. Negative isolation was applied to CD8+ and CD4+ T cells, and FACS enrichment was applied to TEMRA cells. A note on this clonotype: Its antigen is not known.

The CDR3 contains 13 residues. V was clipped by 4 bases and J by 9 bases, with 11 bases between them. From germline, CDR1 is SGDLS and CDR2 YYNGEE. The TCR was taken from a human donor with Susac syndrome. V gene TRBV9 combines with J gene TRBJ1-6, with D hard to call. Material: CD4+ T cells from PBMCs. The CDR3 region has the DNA TGTGCCAGCAGCACGGTGGGAGGTTCACCCCTCCACTTT. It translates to CASSTVGGSPLHF.